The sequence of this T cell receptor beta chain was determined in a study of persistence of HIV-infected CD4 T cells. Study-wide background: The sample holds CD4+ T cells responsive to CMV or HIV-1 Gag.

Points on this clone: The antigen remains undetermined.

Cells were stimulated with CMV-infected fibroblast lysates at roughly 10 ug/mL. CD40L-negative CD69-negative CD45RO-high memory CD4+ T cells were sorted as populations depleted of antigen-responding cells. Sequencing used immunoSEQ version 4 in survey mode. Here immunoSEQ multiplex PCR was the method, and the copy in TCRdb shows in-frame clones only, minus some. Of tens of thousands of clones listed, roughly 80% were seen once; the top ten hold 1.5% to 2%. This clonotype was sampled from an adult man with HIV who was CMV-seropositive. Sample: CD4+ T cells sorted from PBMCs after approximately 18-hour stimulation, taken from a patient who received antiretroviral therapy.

Here the CDR3 reads CASTNTGDQPQHF. CDR3 nucleotides: TGTGCCAGCACAAACACAGGGGATCAGCCCCAGCATTTT. This chain joins TRBV6-1 and TRBJ1-5, with 7 bases aligning to TRBD1. The CDR3 is made up of 13 amino acids. V lost 7 bases, J lost 5 bases, and 5 bases stayed unmatched. Germline loops: CDR1 MNHNS, CDR2 SASEGT.